Listed below are T cell receptor beta chains from one sample, sequenced in a study of blood T cell repertoires in COVID-19. TCRdb's table, derived via immunoSEQ multiplex PCR, lists solely in-frame clones and lacks some. The table lists fewer than 300,000 clones, 90% to 95% of them singletons. Sequenced: peripheral blood. The receptors derive from a woman aged 30 to 39 with COVID-19, enrolled during active disease. The CDR3 runs from the conserved cysteine through the conserved F or W. Fields, in order: J gene, V gene, clone size, D gene, CDR3 DNA, CDR3 protein. A D gene is named only where the DNA matches it firmly. Rows may omit the clone size; those that give it use once, few, many or a size class.

TRBJ1-3,TRBV7-9,.,.,TGTGCCAGCAGCTTGGTAGGGGATTCTGGAAACACCATATATTTT,CASSLVGDSGNTIYF
TRBJ2-1,TRBV24-1,.,.,TGTGCCACCAGTGATTCGGGGTTTGGGCCTGAGCAGTTCTTC,CATSDSGFGPEQFF
TRBJ2-5,TRBV5-6,.,TRBD2,TGTGCCAGCAGCCGTAGCGGGAGCGAGGAGGAGACCCAGTACTTC,CASSRSGSEEETQYF
TRBJ1-2,TRBV28,.,.,TGTGCCAGCCATTGGATGGAGGGGCGAGTAGGAGGCTACACCTTC,CASHWMEGRVGGYTF
TRBJ2-5,TRBV7-6,once,.,TGTGCCAGCAGCTTAATGGTGGCAGGGCTCCAAGAGACCCAGTACTTC,CASSLMVAGLQETQYF
TRBJ2-5,TRBV20-1,few,TRBD1,TGCAGTGCTAGTGGACAGGGGTTAGAGACCCAGTACTTC,CSASGQGLETQYF
TRBJ1-2,TRBV5-1,.,.,TGCGCCAGCAGATCGGGAGAAAACTATGGCTACACCTTC,CASRSGENYGYTF
TRBJ2-7,TRBV28,few,TRBD1,TGTGCCAGCAGTTTACCCAGGGGGCGGATCGACGAGCAGTACTTC,CASSLPRGRIDEQYF
TRBJ1-6,TRBV19,.,.,TGTGCCAGTAGTTCATTGTATAATTCACCCCTCCACTTT,CASSSLYNSPLHF
TRBJ1-1,TRBV19,.,TRBD1,TGTGCCAGTAAGACCGGGACAGGGGGCCCAATACCGAACACTGAAGCTTTCTTT,CASKTGTGGPIPNTEAFF
TRBJ2-7,TRBV9,.,TRBD1,TGTGCCAGCAGCGGTACAGGGACAGGGGCCTACGAGCAGTACTTC,CASSGTGTGAYEQYF
TRBJ2-7,TRBV7-9,.,.,TGTGCCAGCAGCCCAGGGTCGGAGGAGCAGTACTTC,CASSPGSEEQYF
TRBJ1-2,TRBV27,.,.,TGTGCCAGCAGTTTGACAGTGGGCTATGGCTACACCTTC,CASSLTVGYGYTF
TRBJ2-7,TRBV7-2,.,.,TGTGCCAGCAGCTTGGGGGGGGCGCAAGGCGGCGAGCAGTACTTC,CASSLGGAQGGEQYF
TRBJ1-1,TRBV29-1,.,TRBD1,TGCAGCGTTTTGGGACAGGGGAAAGCTTTCTTT,CSVLGQGKAFF
TRBJ1-1,TRBV5-4,.,TRBD1,TGTGCCAGCAGTACCGGGACAGGGAATACTGAAGCTTTCTTT,CASSTGTGNTEAFF
TRBJ1-4,TRBV27,.,.,TGTGCCAGCAAAACTGCCCCCGGTTCAACTAATGAAAAACTGTTTTTT,CASKTAPGSTNEKLFF
TRBJ2-2,TRBV9,.,TRBD1,TGTGCCAGCAGCGTAGATCAGGGCAGGGGGTCCTCTAACACCGGGGAGCTGTTTTTT,CASSVDQGRGSSNTGELFF
TRBJ1-1,TRBV5-6,.,.,TGTGCCAGCAGCTTGGTTCCAGGAAGAGCTTTCTTT,CASSLVPGRAFF
TRBJ2-1,TRBV3-1/TRBV3-2,.,TRBD2,TGTGCCAGCAGCCGCATAGCGGGGGGCTCCTACAATGAGCAGTTCTTC,CASSRIAGGSYNEQFF
TRBJ1-2,TRBV28,.,.,TGTGCTTCAGGAGGCGAGGCGTGGGGCTACACCTTC,CASGGEAWGYTF
TRBJ1-1,TRBV29-1,.,.,TGCAGCGTCCGAGCAGGGAAGAACACTGAAGCTTTCTTT,CSVRAGKNTEAFF
TRBJ1-6,TRBV5-1,.,.,TGCGCCAGCAGCTTGGCTGGGCTCTCTAATTCACCCCTCCACTTT,CASSLAGLSNSPLHF
TRBJ1-1,TRBV11-2,.,TRBD1,TGTGCCAGCAGCTTAGATGGCGACAGGGTTGGAGCTTTCTTT,CASSLDGDRVGAFF
TRBJ1-6,TRBV19,.,TRBD1,TGTGCCAGTAGCCCACAGGGGAACAATTCACCCCTCCACTTT,CASSPQGNNSPLHF
TRBJ2-7,TRBV3-1/TRBV3-2,.,.,TGTGCCAGCAGCCATGGGGGGAGCTACGAGCAGTACTTC,CASSHGGSYEQYF
TRBJ2-6,TRBV5-1,.,.,TGCGCCAGCAGCTCGACTGCGTCTGGGGCCAACGTCCTGACTTTC,CASSSTASGANVLTF